This is a list of T cell receptor beta chains from one sample in a study of T cell repertoires in cytomegalovirus infection. TCRdb used MiXCR to reprocess the reads, holding one entry per CDR3 protein. The sample holds 570,000 or so distinct CDR3 sequences, almost 40% seen once. Antigens of these TCRs are unknown. The source material was cultured PBMCs, sampled from culture after CMV antigen stimulation. The origin of the receptors is a human donor in good health (CMV status not recorded). Some clones in this sample may be carry-over from other donors' samples. The CDR3 runs from the conserved cysteine through the conserved F or W. The order of the fields is D gene, clone size, V gene, J gene, CDR3 DNA, CDR3 protein. A D gene is named only where the DNA matches it firmly. A clone size is listed for some rows: how often the clone was seen (once, few, many), or a class if it is expanded.

D gene: -
clone size: -
V gene: TRBV12-3/TRBV12-4
J gene: TRBJ2-7
CDR3 DNA: TGTGCCAGCAGTTTAGAGACGGGGTTCTACGAGCAGTACTTC
CDR3 protein: CASSLETGFYEQYF

D gene: -
clone size: -
V gene: TRBV6-1
J gene: TRBJ1-6
CDR3 DNA: TGTGCCAGCAGTGAATGGGCGGATAATTCACCCCTCCACTTT
CDR3 protein: CASSEWADNSPLHF

D gene: -
clone size: -
V gene: TRBV29-1
J gene: TRBJ2-6
CDR3 DNA: TGCAGCGTTGCCGGGGCCAACGTCCTGACTTTC
CDR3 protein: CSVAGANVLTF

D gene: TRBD2
clone size: -
V gene: TRBV20-1
J gene: TRBJ2-1
CDR3 DNA: TGCAGTGCGCGAGCGGGGGGCGGATTTCACAATGAGCAGTTCTTC
CDR3 protein: CSARAGGGFHNEQFF

D gene: -
clone size: few
V gene: TRBV20-1
J gene: TRBJ2-1
CDR3 DNA: TGCAGTGCTAGAGGGTTAAGGCTACAGGGCTACAATGAGCAGTTCTTC
CDR3 protein: CSARGLRLQGYNEQFF

D gene: -
clone size: -
V gene: TRBV3-1
J gene: TRBJ2-5
CDR3 DNA: TGTGCCAGCAGGTTGAGGACAGCCTACCAAGAGACCCAGTACTTC
CDR3 protein: CASRLRTAYQETQYF

D gene: TRBD2
clone size: few
V gene: TRBV12-3/TRBV12-4
J gene: TRBJ2-2
CDR3 DNA: TGTGCCAGCAGTCTACCCTCGGGTAGCGGGGTACGGGACGGGGAGCTGTTTTTT
CDR3 protein: CASSLPSGSGVRDGELFF

D gene: -
clone size: -
V gene: TRBV4-1
J gene: TRBJ2-7
CDR3 DNA: TGCGCCAGCAGCCAAGGTACCGGGCCCTCCTACGAGCAGTACTTC
CDR3 protein: CASSQGTGPSYEQYF

D gene: -
clone size: -
V gene: TRBV12-3/TRBV12-4
J gene: TRBJ2-7
CDR3 DNA: TGTGCCAGCAGGTCGGCAGCCTACGAGCAGTACTTC
CDR3 protein: CASRSAAYEQYF

D gene: TRBD2
clone size: -
V gene: TRBV3-1
J gene: TRBJ2-3
CDR3 DNA: TGTGCCAGCAGCCAACTAGCGGGCGCAGATACGCAGTATTTT
CDR3 protein: CASSQLAGADTQYF

D gene: -
clone size: once
V gene: TRBV4-3
J gene: TRBJ2-4
CDR3 DNA: TGCGCCAGCAGCCAAGGCCTTGACAGGAACATTCAGTACTTC
CDR3 protein: CASSQGLDRNIQYF

D gene: -
clone size: -
V gene: TRBV7-2
J gene: TRBJ2-1
CDR3 DNA: TGTGCCAGCAGCTTAAATTATCACAGCAGGAGAGACAATGAGCAGTTCTTC
CDR3 protein: CASSLNYHSRRDNEQFF

D gene: -
clone size: -
V gene: TRBV7-9
J gene: TRBJ1-5
CDR3 DNA: TGTGCCAGCAGCTCAGGGGTGGCAGGGAGTAGTTATAATCAGCCCCAGCATTTT
CDR3 protein: CASSSGVAGSSYNQPQHF

D gene: TRBD1
clone size: -
V gene: TRBV19
J gene: TRBJ2-7
CDR3 DNA: TGTGCCAGTAGCATCGGCGGGACAGGGTTTGGCCCCTACGAGCAGTACTTC
CDR3 protein: CASSIGGTGFGPYEQYF

D gene: -
clone size: few
V gene: TRBV19
J gene: TRBJ1-5
CDR3 DNA: TGTGCCAGTAGTTTACAGGGTAGTCAGCCCCAGCATTTT
CDR3 protein: CASSLQGSQPQHF

D gene: -
clone size: -
V gene: TRBV20-1
J gene: TRBJ2-7
CDR3 DNA: TGCAGTGCTAGCGTGGGGAATGTCGAGCAGTACTTC
CDR3 protein: CSASVGNVEQYF